This T cell receptor (beta chain) was retrieved from a study of T cells in Graves' hyperthyroidism and ophthalmopathy. Absence of ophthalmopathy progression within 18 months defined stable Graves' hyperthyroidism. Participants, patients aged 18 to 65, had newly diagnosed hyperthyroidism with a duration under 2 months. Amplified TCR beta CDR3 regions came from RNA transcripts. Researchers ran a first-round RT-PCR on the TCR CDR3 using the HTBI primer set. TCRdb independently ran MiXCR on the multiplex PCR reads; one entry per CDR3 protein. Of roughly 700,000 distinct CDR3 sequences listed, 15% to 20% were seen once; the top ten hold about 14%. This CDR3 region has 17 residues. The V gene end was trimmed by 1 base and the J gene end by 0 bases; junction bases not matched to a gene: 6. CDR1 and CDR2 from the germline V gene are MGHRA and YSYEKL.

Material: blood. The TCR sequence derives from a man aged 50 to 59 with Graves' hyperthyroidism. V usage is TRBV4-1 and J usage is TRBJ1-3; 7 nucleotides agree with TRBD1. This CDR3 reads CASSQGEGAFSGNTIYF. In nucleotides, the CDR3 is TGCGCCAGCAGCCAAGGGGAGGGGGCGTTCTCTGGAAACACCATATATTTT.